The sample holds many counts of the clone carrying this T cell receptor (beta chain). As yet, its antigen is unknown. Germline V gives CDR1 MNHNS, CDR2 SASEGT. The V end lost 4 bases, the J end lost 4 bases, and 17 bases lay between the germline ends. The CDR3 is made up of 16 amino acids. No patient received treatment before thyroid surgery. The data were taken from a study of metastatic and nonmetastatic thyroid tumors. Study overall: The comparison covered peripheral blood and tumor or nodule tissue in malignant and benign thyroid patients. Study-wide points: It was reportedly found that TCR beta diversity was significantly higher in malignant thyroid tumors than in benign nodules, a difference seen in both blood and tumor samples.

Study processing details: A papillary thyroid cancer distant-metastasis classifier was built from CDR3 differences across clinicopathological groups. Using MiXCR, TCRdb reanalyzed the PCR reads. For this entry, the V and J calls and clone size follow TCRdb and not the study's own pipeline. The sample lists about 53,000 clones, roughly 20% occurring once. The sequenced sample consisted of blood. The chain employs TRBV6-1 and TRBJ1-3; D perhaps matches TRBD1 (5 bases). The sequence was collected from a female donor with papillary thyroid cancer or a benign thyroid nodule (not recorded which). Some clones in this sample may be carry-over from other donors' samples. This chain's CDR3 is CASSGAQGFYGNTIYF. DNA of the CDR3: TGTGCCAGCAGTGGGGCTCAGGGTTTTTACGGAAACACCATATATTTT.